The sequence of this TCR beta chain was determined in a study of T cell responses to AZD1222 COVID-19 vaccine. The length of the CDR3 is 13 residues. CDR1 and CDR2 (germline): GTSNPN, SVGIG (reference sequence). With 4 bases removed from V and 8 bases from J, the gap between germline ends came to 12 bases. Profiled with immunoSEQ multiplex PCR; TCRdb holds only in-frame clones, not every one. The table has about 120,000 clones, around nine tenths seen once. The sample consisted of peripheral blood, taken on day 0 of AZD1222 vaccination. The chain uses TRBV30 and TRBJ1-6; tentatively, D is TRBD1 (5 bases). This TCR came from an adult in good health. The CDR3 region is CAWTVQGDSPLHF. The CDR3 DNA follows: TGTGCCTGGACAGTTCAGGGTGATTCACCCCTCCACTTT.